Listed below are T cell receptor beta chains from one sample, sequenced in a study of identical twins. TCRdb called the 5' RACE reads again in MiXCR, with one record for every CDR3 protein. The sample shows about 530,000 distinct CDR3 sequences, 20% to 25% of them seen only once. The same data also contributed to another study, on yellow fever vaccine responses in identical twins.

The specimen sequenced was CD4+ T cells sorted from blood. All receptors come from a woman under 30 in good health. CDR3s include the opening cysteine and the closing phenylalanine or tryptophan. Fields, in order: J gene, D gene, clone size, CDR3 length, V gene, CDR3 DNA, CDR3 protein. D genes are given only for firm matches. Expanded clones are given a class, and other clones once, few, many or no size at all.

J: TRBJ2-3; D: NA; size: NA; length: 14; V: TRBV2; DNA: TGTGCCAGCAGTGAAGCGGCCGATGGGCATACGCAGTATTTT; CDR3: CASSEAADGHTQYF
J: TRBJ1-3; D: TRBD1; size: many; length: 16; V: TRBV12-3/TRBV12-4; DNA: TGTGCCAGCAGTATCCGGGACAGGGGGTCTGGAAACACCATATATTTT; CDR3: CASSIRDRGSGNTIYF
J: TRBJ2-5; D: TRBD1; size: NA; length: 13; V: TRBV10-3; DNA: TGTGCCATCAGCGCTAACAGGGGTGAGACCCAGTACTTC; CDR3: CAISANRGETQYF
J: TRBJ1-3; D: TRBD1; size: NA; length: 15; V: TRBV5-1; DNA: TGCGCCAGCAGCTTTTCAGGGGGAAGTGGAAACACCATATATTTT; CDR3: CASSFSGGSGNTIYF
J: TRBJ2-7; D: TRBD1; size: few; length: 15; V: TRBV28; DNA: TGTGCCAGCAGTTTCAGGGGGCCGAGCTCCTACGAGCAGTACTTC; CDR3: CASSFRGPSSYEQYF
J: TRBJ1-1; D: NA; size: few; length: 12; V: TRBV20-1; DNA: TGCAGTGCTGGGACCCTGAACACTGAAGCTTTCTTT; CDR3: CSAGTLNTEAFF
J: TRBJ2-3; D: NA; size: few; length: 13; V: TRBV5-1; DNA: TGCGCCAGCAGCCCAACTAGCCCAGATACGCAGTATTTT; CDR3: CASSPTSPDTQYF
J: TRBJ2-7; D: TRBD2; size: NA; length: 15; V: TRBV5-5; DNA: TGTGCCAGCAGCTTCCTCCCGCGGGGGAACTACGAGCAGTACTTC; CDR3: CASSFLPRGNYEQYF
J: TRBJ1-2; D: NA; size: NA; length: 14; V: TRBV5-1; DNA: TGCGCCAGCAGCCCCGGTGCCGGCAACAATGGCTACACCTTC; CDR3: CASSPGAGNNGYTF
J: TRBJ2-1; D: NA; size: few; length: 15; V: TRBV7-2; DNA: TGTGCCAGCAGCCAACAGGTCCACTATTTCATCGAGCAGTTCTTC; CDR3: CASSQQVHYFIEQFF
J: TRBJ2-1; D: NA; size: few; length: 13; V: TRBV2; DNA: TGTGCCAGCACCTGGGGGTCCCAGAATGAGCAGTTCTTC; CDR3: CASTWGSQNEQFF
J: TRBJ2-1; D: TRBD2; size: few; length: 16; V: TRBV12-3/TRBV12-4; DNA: TGTGCCAGCAGTCCACAGCTAGCGGGAGGGTTAAATGAGCAGTTCTTC; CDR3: CASSPQLAGGLNEQFF
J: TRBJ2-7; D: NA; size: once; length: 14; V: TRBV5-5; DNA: TGTGCCAGCAGCTCCCCAATGCGGGCCTACGAGCAGTACTTC; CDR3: CASSSPMRAYEQYF
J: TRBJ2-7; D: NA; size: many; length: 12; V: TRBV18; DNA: TGTGCCAGCAGTTTGTCCTCCTACGAGCAGTACTTC; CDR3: CASSLSSYEQYF
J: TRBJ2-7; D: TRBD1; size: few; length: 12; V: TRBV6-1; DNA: TGTGCCAGCAGTCAGGACAGGGCCCAGCAGTACTTC; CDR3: CASSQDRAQQYF
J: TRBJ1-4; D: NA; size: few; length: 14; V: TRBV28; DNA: TGTGCCAGCAGTTTACTACAGCCTAATGAAAAACTGTTTTTT; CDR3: CASSLLQPNEKLFF
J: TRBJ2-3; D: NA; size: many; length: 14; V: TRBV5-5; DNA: TGTGCCAGCAGCTTGAGTCATAGCACAGATACGCAGTATTTT; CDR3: CASSLSHSTDTQYF
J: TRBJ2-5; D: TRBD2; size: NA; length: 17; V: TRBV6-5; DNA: TGTGCCAGCAGTTACCACCTCGGTAGCGGGTCTCAAGAGACCCAGTACTTC; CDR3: CASSYHLGSGSQETQYF
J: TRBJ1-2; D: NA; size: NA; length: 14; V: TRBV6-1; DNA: TGTGCCAGCACCCTACACCTCAGTAACTATGGCTACACCTTC; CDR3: CASTLHLSNYGYTF
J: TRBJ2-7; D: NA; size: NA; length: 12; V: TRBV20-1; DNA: TGCAGTGCTAGAGATGGGGGTTACGAGCAGTACTTC; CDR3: CSARDGGYEQYF
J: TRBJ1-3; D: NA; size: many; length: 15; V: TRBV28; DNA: TGTGCCAGCAGTCCCCCCCCAAGTACTGGAAACACCATATATTTT; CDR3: CASSPPPSTGNTIYF
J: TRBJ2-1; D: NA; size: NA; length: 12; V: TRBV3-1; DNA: TGTGCCAGCAGCCGTAGCTCGGTTGAGCAGTTCTTC; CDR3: CASSRSSVEQFF
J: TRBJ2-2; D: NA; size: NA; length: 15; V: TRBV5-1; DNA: TGCGCCAGCAGCTCGACAGGCAGTCGGGCCGGGGAGCTGTTTTTT; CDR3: CASSSTGSRAGELFF
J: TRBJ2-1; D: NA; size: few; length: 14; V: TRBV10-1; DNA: TGCGCCAGCAATAGCAACAGGGAACGCAATGAGCAGTTCTTC; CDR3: CASNSNRERNEQFF
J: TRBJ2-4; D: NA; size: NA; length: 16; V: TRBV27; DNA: TGTGCCAGCAGTTTATCGGGGGGAGTAACCAAAAACATTCAGTACTTC; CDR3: CASSLSGGVTKNIQYF
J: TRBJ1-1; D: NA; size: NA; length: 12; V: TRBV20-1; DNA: TGCAGTGCTACGCCCGGCCGAATGGAAGCTTTCTTT; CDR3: CSATPGRMEAFF
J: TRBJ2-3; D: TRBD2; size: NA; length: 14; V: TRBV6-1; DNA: TGTGCCAGCAGGACTAGCGGGGGGGCGGATACGCAGTATTTT; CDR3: CASRTSGGADTQYF
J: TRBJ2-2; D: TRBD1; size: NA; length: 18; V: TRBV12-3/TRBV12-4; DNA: TGTGCCAGCAGGCGCCCCGGGACAGCCTTCGCGAACACCGGGGAGCTGTTTTTT; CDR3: CASRRPGTAFANTGELFF
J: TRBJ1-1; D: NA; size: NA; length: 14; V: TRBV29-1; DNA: TGCAGCGTTGAGATCAGGGTTGTGAACACTGAAGCTTTCTTT; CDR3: CSVEIRVVNTEAFF
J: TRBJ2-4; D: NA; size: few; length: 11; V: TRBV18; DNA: TGTGCCAGCTCACCGAGGGACATTCAGTACTTC; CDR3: CASSPRDIQYF
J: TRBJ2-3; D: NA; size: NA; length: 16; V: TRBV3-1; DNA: TGTGCCAGCAGCCAAGTAGCCCGGAAGGAAGCAGATACGCAGTATTTT; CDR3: CASSQVARKEADTQYF
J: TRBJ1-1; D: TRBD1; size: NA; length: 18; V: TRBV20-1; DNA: TGCAGTGCTAGAGCCCCCCCGCCCGGGACAGGGCAGAACACTGAAGCTTTCTTT; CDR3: CSARAPPPGTGQNTEAFF
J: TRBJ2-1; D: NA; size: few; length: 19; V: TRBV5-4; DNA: TGTGCCAGCAGCTTGGGGCCCACAGGGTTGAGTTCCTCCTACAATGAGCAGTTCTTC; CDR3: CASSLGPTGLSSSYNEQFF
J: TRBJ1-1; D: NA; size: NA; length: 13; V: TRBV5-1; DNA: TGCGCCAGCAGCCCTCAGAAGAACACTGAAGCTTTCTTT; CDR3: CASSPQKNTEAFF
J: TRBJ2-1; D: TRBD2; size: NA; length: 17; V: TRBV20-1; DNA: TGCAGTGCTATCGGACTAGCGGGGGAAAACTCCTACAATGAGCAGTTCTTC; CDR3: CSAIGLAGENSYNEQFF
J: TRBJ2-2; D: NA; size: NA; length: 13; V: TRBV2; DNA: TGTGCCAGCACAGGAGTTCAGACCGGGGAGCTGTTTTTT; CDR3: CASTGVQTGELFF
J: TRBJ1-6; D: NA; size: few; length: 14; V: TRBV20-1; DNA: TGCAGCGTACAAGGTCAAAGCACCAATTCACCCCTCCACTTT; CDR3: CSVQGQSTNSPLHF
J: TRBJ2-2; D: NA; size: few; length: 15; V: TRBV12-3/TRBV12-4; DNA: TGTGCCAGCAGTGCTCAGGTCGGGGTCCCCGGGGAGCTGTTTTTT; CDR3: CASSAQVGVPGELFF
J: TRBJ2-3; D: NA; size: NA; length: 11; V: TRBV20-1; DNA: TGCAGTGCTCTACCGATAGATACGCAGTATTTT; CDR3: CSALPIDTQYF
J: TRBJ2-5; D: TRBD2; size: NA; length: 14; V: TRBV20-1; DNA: TGCAGTGCTACACTTAGCGGGAGAGGAGAGACCCAGTACTTC; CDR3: CSATLSGRGETQYF
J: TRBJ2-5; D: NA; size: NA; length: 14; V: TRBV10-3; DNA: TGTGCCATCAGTGAAGTAACAGCGAGCGAGACCCAGTACTTC; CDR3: CAISEVTASETQYF
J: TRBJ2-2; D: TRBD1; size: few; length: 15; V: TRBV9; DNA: TGTGCCAGCAGCGTTGGTCAGGGGGTAGCCGGGGAGCTGTTTTTT; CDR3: CASSVGQGVAGELFF
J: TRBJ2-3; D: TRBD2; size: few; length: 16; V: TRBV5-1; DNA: TGCGCCAGCAGCTTGACTAGCGGGATGGTTACAGATACGCAGTATTTT; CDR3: CASSLTSGMVTDTQYF
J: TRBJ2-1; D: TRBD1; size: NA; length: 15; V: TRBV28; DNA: TGTGCCAGCAGTTCCGGACAGGGGAAATACAATGAGCAGTTCTTC; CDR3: CASSSGQGKYNEQFF
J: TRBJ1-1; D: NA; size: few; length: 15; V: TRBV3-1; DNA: TGTGCCAGCAGCCAAGGAACCCAAGCGAACACTGAAGCTTTCTTT; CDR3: CASSQGTQANTEAFF
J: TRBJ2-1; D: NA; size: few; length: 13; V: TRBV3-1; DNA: TGTGCCAGCAGCCAAGCCCAGCACAATGAGCAGTTCTTC; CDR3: CASSQAQHNEQFF
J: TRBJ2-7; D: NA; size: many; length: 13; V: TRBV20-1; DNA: TGCAGTGCTAGAGGTTGGACGGGATACGAGCAGTACTTC; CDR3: CSARGWTGYEQYF
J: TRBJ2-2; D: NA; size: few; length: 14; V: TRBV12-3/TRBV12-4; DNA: TGTGCCAGCACCCAGGCTAGGGGCACCGGGGAGCTGTTTTTT; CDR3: CASTQARGTGELFF
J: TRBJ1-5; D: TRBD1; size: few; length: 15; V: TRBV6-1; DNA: TGTGCCAGCAGTCCCGGGACAGAGTACAATCAGCCCCAGCATTTT; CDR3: CASSPGTEYNQPQHF
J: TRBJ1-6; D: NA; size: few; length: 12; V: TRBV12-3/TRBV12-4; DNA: TGTGCCAGCAGTTTATGGGTCTCACCCCTCCACTTT; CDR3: CASSLWVSPLHF
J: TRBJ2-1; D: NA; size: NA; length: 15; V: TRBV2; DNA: TGTGCCAGCAGTGAAGATCCCCTTTTTGGGTATGAGCAGTTCTTC; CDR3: CASSEDPLFGYEQFF
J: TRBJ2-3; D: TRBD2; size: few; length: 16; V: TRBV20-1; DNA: TGCAGTGCTAGAGATATTGCGGGAGGAGAGACAGATACGCAGTATTTT; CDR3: CSARDIAGGETDTQYF
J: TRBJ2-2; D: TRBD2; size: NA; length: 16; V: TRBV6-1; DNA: TGTGCCAGCAGGGGCTTAGCGGGGTCGAACACCGGGGAGCTGTTTTTT; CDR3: CASRGLAGSNTGELFF
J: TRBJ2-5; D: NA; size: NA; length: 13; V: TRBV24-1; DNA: TGTGCCACCGACCGGGCCTCGGGAGAGACCCAGTACTTC; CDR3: CATDRASGETQYF
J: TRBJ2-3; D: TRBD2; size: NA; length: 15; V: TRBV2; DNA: TGTGCCAGCTTTCTTAGCGGGAGGGCCTTAGATACGCAGTATTTT; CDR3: CASFLSGRALDTQYF
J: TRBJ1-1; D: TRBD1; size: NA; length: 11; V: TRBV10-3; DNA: TGTGCCATAGGGACAGGGGCTGAAGCTTTCTTT; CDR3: CAIGTGAEAFF
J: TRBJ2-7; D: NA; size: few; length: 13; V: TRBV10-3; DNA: TGTGCCATCAGTGAACCCCCGCAGTACGAGCAGTACTTC; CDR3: CAISEPPQYEQYF
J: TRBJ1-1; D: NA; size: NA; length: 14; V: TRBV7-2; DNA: TGTGCCAGCAGCTTTCACAGCTTGAACACTGAAGCTTTCTTT; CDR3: CASSFHSLNTEAFF
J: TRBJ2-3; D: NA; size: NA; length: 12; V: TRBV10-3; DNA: TGTGCCATCAGGGACTACGCCGATACGCAGTATTTT; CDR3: CAIRDYADTQYF